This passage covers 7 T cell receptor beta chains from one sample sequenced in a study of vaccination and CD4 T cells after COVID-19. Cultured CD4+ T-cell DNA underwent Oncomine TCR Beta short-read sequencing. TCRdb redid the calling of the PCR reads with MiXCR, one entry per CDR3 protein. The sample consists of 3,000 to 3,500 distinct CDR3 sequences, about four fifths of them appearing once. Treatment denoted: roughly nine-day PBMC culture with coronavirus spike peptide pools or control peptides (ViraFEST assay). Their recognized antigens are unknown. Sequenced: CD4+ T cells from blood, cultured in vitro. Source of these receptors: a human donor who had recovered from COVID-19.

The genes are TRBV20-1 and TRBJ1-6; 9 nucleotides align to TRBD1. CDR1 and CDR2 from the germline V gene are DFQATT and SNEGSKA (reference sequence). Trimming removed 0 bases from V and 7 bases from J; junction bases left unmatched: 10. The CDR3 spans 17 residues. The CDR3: CSARDPYVGTGNSPLHF. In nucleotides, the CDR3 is TGCAGTGCTAGAGATCCTTATGTTGGGACAGGGAATTCACCCCTCCACTTT.

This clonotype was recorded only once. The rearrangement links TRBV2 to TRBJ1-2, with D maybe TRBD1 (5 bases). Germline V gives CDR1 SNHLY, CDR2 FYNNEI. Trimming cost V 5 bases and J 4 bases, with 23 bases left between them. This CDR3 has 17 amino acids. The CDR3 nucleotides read TGTGCCAGCAGTAGGGGCTCTTTAAGGGACCGACTCTATGGCTACACCTTC. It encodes CASSRGSLRDRLYGYTF.

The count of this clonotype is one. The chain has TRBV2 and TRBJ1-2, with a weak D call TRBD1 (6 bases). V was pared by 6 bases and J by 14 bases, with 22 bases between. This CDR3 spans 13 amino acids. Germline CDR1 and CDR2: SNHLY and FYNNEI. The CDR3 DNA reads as TGTGCCAGCAGCGGAATGTTTGGACAGCCCTGGACCTTC. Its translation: CASSGMFGQPWTF. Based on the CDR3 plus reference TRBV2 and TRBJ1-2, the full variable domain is EPEVTQTPSHQVTQMGQEVILRCVPISNHLYFYWYRQILGQKVEFLVSFYNNEISEKSEIFDDQFSVERPDGSNFTLKIRSTKLEDSAMYFCASSGMFGQPWTFGSGTRLTVV.

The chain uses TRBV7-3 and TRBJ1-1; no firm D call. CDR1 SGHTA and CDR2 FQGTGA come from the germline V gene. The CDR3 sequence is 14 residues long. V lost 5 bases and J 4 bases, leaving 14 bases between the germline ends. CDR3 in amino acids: CASSPTVGSTEAFF. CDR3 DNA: TGTGCCAGCAGCCCTACAGTCGGGAGCACTGAAGCTTTCTTT. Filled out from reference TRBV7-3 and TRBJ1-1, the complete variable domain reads GAGVSQTPSNKVTEKGKYVELRCDPISGHTALYWYRQSLGQGPEFLIYFQGTGAADDSGLPNDRFFAVRPEGSVSTLKIQRTERGDSAVYLCASSPTVGSTEAFFGQGTRLTVV.

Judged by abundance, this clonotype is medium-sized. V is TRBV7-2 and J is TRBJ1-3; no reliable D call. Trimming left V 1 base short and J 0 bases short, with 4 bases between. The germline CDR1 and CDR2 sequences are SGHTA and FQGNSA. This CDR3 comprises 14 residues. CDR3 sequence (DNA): TGTGCCAGCAGCTTAGATCCCTCTGGAAACACCATATATTTT. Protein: CASSLDPSGNTIYF.

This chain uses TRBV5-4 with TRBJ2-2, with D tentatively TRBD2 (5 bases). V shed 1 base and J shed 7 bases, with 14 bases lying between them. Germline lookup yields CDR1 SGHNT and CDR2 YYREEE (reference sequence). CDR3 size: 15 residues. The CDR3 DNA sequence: TGTGCCAGCAGCTTGCCCCCCGCGGGCCTCGGGGAGCTGTTTTTT. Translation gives CASSLPPAGLGELFF.

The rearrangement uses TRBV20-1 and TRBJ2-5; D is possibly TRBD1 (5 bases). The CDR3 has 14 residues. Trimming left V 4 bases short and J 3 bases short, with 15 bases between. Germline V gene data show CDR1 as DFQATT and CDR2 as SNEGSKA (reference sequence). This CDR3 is CSATVGAGKETQYF. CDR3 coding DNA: TGCAGTGCTACCGTTGGGGCAGGCAAAGAGACCCAGTACTTC.